A single sample is the source of the 3 T cell receptor beta chains below, sequenced in a study of control samples from healthy donors and cancer patients. Only in-frame clones appear in the TCRdb table, and some are missing; sequencing was by immunoSEQ multiplex PCR. The sample lists approximately 150,000 clones, roughly 94% seen once, with 1.1% to 1.5% in the top ten. Input material: blood. The source is a woman in her late teens or twenties in good health.

The chain recombines TRBV4-3 with TRBJ1-1, with D unresolved. V gave up 0 bases and J gave up 8 bases, with 13 bases separating them. This CDR3 is 14 amino acids long. Germline V gene lookup returns CDR1 LGHNA and CDR2 YSLEER. CDR3 DNA: TGCGCCAGCAGCCAAGATCTTAGAGCAACAGAAGCTTTCTTT. Its translation: CASSQDLRATEAFF.

Written as DNA, the CDR3 is TGTGCCAGCAGCTTAGAGGCGCGGGAGGACTACGAGCAGTACTTC. Translating gives CASSLEAREDYEQYF. J is TRBJ2-7 and V is TRBV7-2; 8 bases are shared with TRBD2. Germline trimming cut 1 base from V and 3 bases from J; bases unmatched to any gene: 5. This CDR3 is 15 amino acids long. Germline-derived CDR1 and CDR2 are SGHTA and FQGNSA.

This sequence joins TRBV4-1 and TRBJ2-1; D gene unclear. CDR1 and CDR2 (germline): MGHRA, YSYEKL. The CDR3 has 15 amino acids. V lost 4 bases, J lost 0 bases, and 10 bases lay in between. CDR3 sequence: CASSPGPGSYNEQFF. As DNA, the CDR3 is TGCGCCAGCAGCCCTGGGCCCGGCTCCTACAATGAGCAGTTCTTC.